Shown below are 13 T cell receptor beta chains from a single sample sequenced in a study of T cell responses to AZD1222 COVID-19 vaccine. The table came from immunoSEQ multiplex PCR; TCRdb's copy has only in-frame clones and leaves some out. The data show about 260,000 clones, with about 92% seen just once and 0.5% to 0.7% held by the top ten. The sample was peripheral blood, taken on day 0 of AZD1222 vaccination. The receptors originated from an adult in good health.

The chain recombines TRBV6-2 or TRBV6-3 with TRBJ2-5, with 11 bases matching TRBD2. Germline V lookup: CDR1 MNHEY, CDR2 SVGEGT. Trimming removed 2 bases from V and 3 bases from J; junction bases left unmatched: 8. This CDR3 comprises 17 residues. The CDR3 nucleotides are TGTGCCAGCAGTTACGGACTAGCGGGTTCTGAAAAAGAGACCCAGTACTTC. Amino acid sequence: CASSYGLAGSEKETQYF.

The chain recombines TRBV27 with TRBJ2-3; D might be TRBD1 (6 bases). Looked up from germline, CDR1 is MNHEY and CDR2 is SMNVEV (reference sequence). The CDR3 has 14 residues. The V gene lost 1 base and the J gene lost 2 bases, with 7 bases spanning the gap. The CDR3 region is CASSLYRATDTQYF. The CDR3 coding sequence is TGTGCCAGCAGTTTATACAGGGCCACAGATACGCAGTATTTT.

The V and J genes are TRBV18 and TRBJ2-7; D remains ambiguous. Trimming shortened V by 3 bases and J by 9 bases, and 15 bases separated the two germline ends. CDR1 and CDR2 (germline): KGHSH, LQKENI. The CDR3 sequence is 13 residues long. The CDR3 region has the DNA TGTGCCAGCTCACCCACCCAATCTTATGGGCAGTACTTC. This encodes CASSPTQSYGQYF.

The chain is built from TRBV5-1 and TRBJ2-7; no reliable D call. Trimming removed 2 bases at V and 3 bases at J, with 6 bases between. Germline values: CDR1 SGHRS, CDR2 YFSETQ. The CDR3 totals 12 residues. The CDR3 is CASSFLSYEQYF. In nucleotides, the CDR3 is TGCGCCAGCAGCTTCTTGAGCTACGAGCAGTACTTC.

The chain links TRBV18 to TRBJ2-7; 10 nucleotides agree with TRBD1. CDR1 KGHSH and CDR2 LQKENI come from the germline V gene. V shed 4 bases and J 6 bases; nucleotides not matched to a gene: 3. CDR3 length equals 13 residues. The CDR3 protein is CASSQDRGREQYF. DNA of the CDR3: TGTGCCAGCTCACAAGACAGGGGGCGCGAGCAGTACTTC.

This chain joins TRBV29-1 and TRBJ2-7, with TRBD2 matching 15 bases. The CDR3 loop spans 14 amino acids. V trimming: 7 bases; J trimming: 2 bases; junction bases outside the gene matches: 3. Germline V CDR1 and CDR2: SQVTM, ANQGSEA. The DNA of the CDR3 is TGCAGCGCTGGGACTAGCGGGGGGCCCTACGAGCAGTACTTC. Translated, it gives CSAGTSGGPYEQYF.

This rearrangement joins TRBV4-3 to TRBJ2-1; D is unresolved. The germline gives CDR1 LGHNA, CDR2 YSLEER. V was cut by 4 bases and J by 0 bases, with 10 bases left in between. This CDR3 has 15 residues. The DNA for the CDR3 is TGCGCCAGCAGCCGTGACTTGAGCTCCTACAATGAGCAGTTCTTC. Translated: CASSRDLSSYNEQFF.

This clone occurred once. V gene TRBV10-2 combines with J gene TRBJ1-6, with TRBD1 identical over 10 bases. The ends lost 2 bases at V and 7 bases at J; junction bases unmatched: 2. The CDR3 has 15 amino acids. CDR1 WSHSY and CDR2 SAAADI come from the germline V gene. The CDR3 loop is CASSEGGQGNSPLHF. In DNA, the CDR3 is TGCGCCAGCAGTGAGGGGGGACAGGGGAATTCACCCCTCCACTTT.

This clone has just one count. This chain links TRBV5-1 with TRBJ2-1, with D perhaps TRBD2 (6 bases). Germline V CDR1 and CDR2: SGHRS, YFSETQ. The V gene lost 0 bases and the J gene lost 3 bases, with 10 bases spanning the gap. The CDR3 spans 15 residues. The CDR3 sequence is CASSLVAEGYNEQFF. The CDR3 nucleotides read TGCGCCAGCAGCTTGGTAGCGGAGGGCTACAATGAGCAGTTCTTC. Based on the CDR3 plus reference TRBV5-1 and TRBJ2-1, the full variable domain is KAGVTQTPRYLIKTRGQQVTLSCSPISGHRSVSWYQQTPGQGLQFLFEYFSETQRNKGNFPGRFSGRQFSNSRSEMNVSTLELGDSALYLCASSLVAEGYNEQFFGPGTRLTVL.

The V gene is TRBV30, the J gene TRBJ2-4; D not resolved. Trimming stripped 2 bases from V and 6 bases from J, with 14 bases between. The length of the CDR3 is 14 residues. Germline V CDR1 and CDR2: GTSNPN, SVGIG (reference sequence). CDR3 coding DNA: TGTGCCTGGAGTCAGGCCTACCCGGGAAACATTCAGTACTTC. Encoded protein: CAWSQAYPGNIQYF.

This clone appeared once. This sequence joins TRBV4-2 and TRBJ2-2; 10 positions agree with TRBD2. The germline V gene encodes CDR1 LGHNA and CDR2 YNFKEQ. The J segment lost 7 bases and the V segment lost 3 bases, leaving 11 bases of the junction unmatched. The CDR3 has 17 amino acids. CDR3 DNA sequence: TGTGCCAGCAGCCAGGTAGCGGCTAGCGGGGGTGGCGGGGAGCTGTTTTTT. Its translation: CASSQVAASGGGGELFF.

This clone has more than one count but fewer than ten. The chain has TRBV30 and TRBJ1-2; 8 positions agree with TRBD1. The CDR3 spans 13 residues. Per the germline V gene, CDR1 is GTSNPN and CDR2 is SVGIG (reference sequence). After removal of 0 bases from V and 8 bases from J, the junction contained 5 bases not matched to a gene. The CDR3 reads CAWSVRAGGGYTF. The CDR3 region has the DNA TGTGCCTGGAGTGTAAGGGCAGGGGGCGGCTACACCTTC. The complete variable domain, with remaining parts taken from reference TRBV30 and TRBJ1-2, reads SQTIHQWPATLVQPVGSPLSLECTVEGTSNPNLYWYRQAAGRGLQLLFYSVGIGQISSEVPQNLSASRPQDRQFILSSKKLLLSDSGFYLCAWSVRAGGGYTFGSGTRLTVV.

This clone was observed once. The J gene is TRBJ2-1, the V gene TRBV19; 8 bases are a match to TRBD2. The CDR3 contains 16 residues. The ends lost 0 bases at V and 9 bases at J; junction bases unmatched: 10. CDR1 and CDR2 (germline): LNHDA, SQIVND (reference sequence). The DNA for the CDR3 is TGTGCCAGTAGTATAGAATACGGGAGGGCCAGGAGTGAGCAGTTCTTC. It encodes CASSIEYGRARSEQFF.